The sequence of this TCR beta chain was determined in a study of blood T cell repertoires in COVID-19. TCRdb's copy holds only in-frame clones and misses some; the assay was immunoSEQ multiplex PCR. The table shows roughly 300,000 clones, with 70% to 90% occurring only once. Sample: peripheral blood. The sequence derives from a woman in her thirties with COVID-19, enrolled during active disease.

The CDR3 DNA reads as TGCGCCAGCAGCCTCTATACCTCTGGGGCCAACGTCCTGACTTTC. Its translation: CASSLYTSGANVLTF. The chain joins TRBV5-1 to TRBJ2-6; D is unresolved. CDR3 length: 15 amino acids. The germline CDR1 and CDR2 sequences are SGHRS and YFSETQ. Trimming pared 4 bases from V and 0 bases from J, leaving 8 bases between.